These 12 T cell receptor beta chains came from one sample sequenced in a study of technical replicates of blood from a handful of donors. The protocol was immunoSEQ multiplex PCR, while the TCRdb copy is restricted to in-frame clones and leaves out a portion. Here the sample spans 79,000 or so clones, about nine tenths being singletons. Sample: T cells isolated from PBMCs. The receptors were gathered from a human donor in good health.

Comments on this clone: Because the CDR3's place on the DNA is in doubt, the DNA is left out and the CDR3 is given as listed by TCRdb. The CDR3: CAPDPFWGQGAFEAFF. The chain has TRBV21-1 and TRBJ1-1; the DNA was not compared with TRBD1, the D call given in the table. TRBV21-1 is classified as a pseudogene. The length of the CDR3 is 16 amino acids, counting both ends.

This clone was seen more than once but under ten times. This chain connects TRBV29-1 to TRBJ1-1, with 11 bases fitting TRBD1. J lost 4 bases, V lost 7 bases, and 2 bases had no gene match. Germline CDR1 SQVTM, CDR2 ANQGSEA. This CDR3 is 12 amino acids long. CDR3 residues: CSAGQGATEAFF. Here the CDR3 DNA reads TGCAGCGCCGGACAGGGGGCCACTGAAGCTTTCTTT.

The rearrangement joins TRBV6-5 to TRBJ2-2; no firm D call. CDR3 size: 14 residues. Trimming cost V 5 bases and J 0 bases, with 7 bases left between them. CDR1 MNHEY and CDR2 SVGAGI come from the germline V gene. CDR3 amino acids: CASSLYTNTGELFF. The CDR3 DNA reads TGTGCCAGCAGTCTTTATACGAACACCGGGGAGCTGTTTTTT.

This clone was counted once. This rearrangement joins TRBV10-3 to TRBJ2-7, with TRBD1 as a possible D gene (5 bases). Germline V gene lookup returns CDR1 ENHRY and CDR2 SYGVKD. Trimming removed 3 bases at V and 6 bases at J, with 21 bases between. The CDR3 length is 16 residues. This CDR3 is CAISDLLGQGGFEQYF. The CDR3 coding sequence is TGTGCCATCAGTGATCTCTTAGGGCAGGGTGGCTTCGAGCAGTACTTC.

The rearrangement uses TRBV28 and TRBJ2-7; D call uncertain. Trimming removed 7 bases from V and 2 bases from J, with 15 bases in between. This CDR3 is built from 14 residues. The germline V gene has CDR1 MDHEN and CDR2 SYDVKM. The CDR3 nucleotides read TGTGCCAGCACTCTAACCCCTGAGACCTACGAGCAGTACTTC. Its protein product is CASTLTPETYEQYF.

The chain combines TRBV5-4 with TRBJ2-2; 12 bases are a match to TRBD2. CDR3 length: 18 residues. The trim removed 3 bases at V and 6 bases at J, leaving 12 bases unmatched. Germline values: CDR1 SGHNT, CDR2 YYREEE (reference sequence). CDR3 in amino acids: CASSWSSTGTSGSGELFF. DNA for the CDR3: TGTGCCAGCAGCTGGTCCTCAACCGGGACTAGCGGGTCCGGGGAGCTGTTTTTT.

This chain connects TRBV9 to TRBJ2-1; 7 bases fit TRBD2. This CDR3 comprises 14 residues. Per the germline V gene, CDR1 is SGDLS and CDR2 is YYNGEE. The V gene end was trimmed by 1 base and the J gene end by 8 bases; junction bases not matched to a gene: 6. The CDR3 nucleotides read TGTGCCAGCAGCGTATGGGAGGGTTCGGATGAGCAGTTCTTC. Its protein is CASSVWEGSDEQFF.

Here the CDR3 reads CASGRAGGSGNTIYF. The CDR3 DNA follows: TGCGCCAGCGGAAGAGCCGGGGGCTCTGGAAACACCATATATTTT. The chain has TRBV10-2 and TRBJ1-3, with a possible D match to TRBD1 (5 bases). The germline V gene encodes CDR1 WSHSY and CDR2 SAAADI. The CDR3 runs 15 residues. Trimming removed 8 bases from V and 0 bases from J, with 14 bases in between.

This clone has just a few counts. V usage is TRBV5-1 and J usage is TRBJ2-3, with TRBD1 identical over 11 bases. This CDR3 has 14 residues. V lost 3 bases and J lost 5; bases outside the gene matches: 2. The germline gives CDR1 SGHRS, CDR2 YFSETQ. Here the CDR3 reads CASSWDRGVDTQYF. CDR3 nucleotides: TGCGCCAGCAGCTGGGACAGGGGGGTAGATACGCAGTATTTT. Looking up the rest from reference TRBV5-1 and TRBJ2-3 gives the full variable domain: KAGVTQTPRYLIKTRGQQVTLSCSPISGHRSVSWYQQTPGQGLQFLFEYFSETQRNKGNFPGRFSGRQFSNSRSEMNVSTLELGDSALYLCASSWDRGVDTQYFGPGTRLTVL.

The chain recombines TRBV6-5 with TRBJ2-7, with 8 bases identical to TRBD1. The junction had 4 bases not matched to a gene; V was cut back by 7 bases and J by 2 bases. Germline values: CDR1 MNHEY, CDR2 SVGAGI. This CDR3 has 13 amino acids. CDR3: CASNEGQAYEQYF. The CDR3 bases are TGTGCCAGCAACGAGGGACAGGCCTACGAGCAGTACTTC.

The chain links TRBV11-2 to TRBJ2-1, with TRBD2 as a possible D gene (6 bases). The CDR3 runs to 16 residues. The V and J ends lost 5 bases and 0 bases respectively, with 14 bases between them. Germline CDR1 reads SGHAT; CDR2 reads FQNNGV. The CDR3 sequence: CASSPFAGGSYNEQFF. CDR3 DNA: TGTGCCAGCAGCCCCTTCGCCGGGGGCTCCTACAATGAGCAGTTCTTC.

The V and J genes are TRBV7-3 and TRBJ2-1; TRBD1 is a possible D gene (5 bases). V dropped 6 bases and J dropped 1 base, with 10 bases sitting between them. CDR3 length: 14 amino acids. Germline assignment: CDR1 SGHTA and CDR2 FQGTGA. Here the CDR3 reads CASSRGGSYNEQFF. For the CDR3, the DNA is TGTGCCAGCAGTAGGGGCGGATCCTACAATGAGCAGTTCTTC.